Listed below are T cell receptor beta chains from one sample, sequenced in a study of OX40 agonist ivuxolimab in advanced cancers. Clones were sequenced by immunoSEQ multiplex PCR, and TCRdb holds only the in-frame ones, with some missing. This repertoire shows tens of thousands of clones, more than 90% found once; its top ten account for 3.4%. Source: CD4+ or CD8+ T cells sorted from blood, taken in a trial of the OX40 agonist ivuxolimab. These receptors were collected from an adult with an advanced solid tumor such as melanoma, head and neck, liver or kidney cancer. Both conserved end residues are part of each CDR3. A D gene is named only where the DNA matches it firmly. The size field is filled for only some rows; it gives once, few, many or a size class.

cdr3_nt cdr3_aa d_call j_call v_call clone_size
TGTGCCAGTAGTCTGAAGGGTGATGAGGACACTGAAGCTTTCTTT CASSLKGDEDTEAFF . TRBJ1-1 TRBV19 .
TGCGCCAGCAGCCGCCTCCCCCCGACTAGAAAGGCAGACTACGAGCAGTACTTC CASSRLPPTRKADYEQYF . TRBJ2-7 TRBV5-1 once
TGTGCCAGTAGTATTCGGGACAGCTCTAATGAAAAACTGTTTTTT CASSIRDSSNEKLFF TRBD1 TRBJ1-4 TRBV19 .
TGTGCCACCCTAGCGGGGGACTACAATGAGCAGTTCTTC CATLAGDYNEQFF TRBD2 TRBJ2-1 TRBV19 .
TGTGCCAGCAGTTTATCTCCAGGGTACAACTATGGCTACACCTTC CASSLSPGYNYGYTF . TRBJ1-2 TRBV27 .
TGTGCCAGCAGCTTGGAACGTGCCCTCACAGATACGCAGTATTTT CASSLERALTDTQYF . TRBJ2-3 TRBV5-5 .
TGTGCCAGCAGGTCAATCACAGGGGGCCGCACCGGGGAGCTGTTTTTT CASRSITGGRTGELFF TRBD1 TRBJ2-2 TRBV7-2 .
TGTGCCAGCAGCGTAGCACTGGACTACGAGCAGTACTTC CASSVALDYEQYF . TRBJ2-7 TRBV9 .
TGTGCCAGTAGAGCCGGGAACACTGAAGCTTTCTTT CASRAGNTEAFF . TRBJ1-1 TRBV19 .
TGTGCCAGCAGCGTAGCGGCGGGGTTCACAGATACGCAGTATTTT CASSVAAGFTDTQYF . TRBJ2-3 TRBV9 .
TGTGCCAGCAGCGCCCGTGGGACAGCAGATACGCAGTATTTT CASSARGTADTQYF TRBD1 TRBJ2-3 TRBV7-2 .
TGCGCCAGCATGAGCGGATTCAAGGGTTCCTACGAGCAGTACTTC CASMSGFKGSYEQYF . TRBJ2-7 TRBV5-1 few
TGTGCCAGTAGTATTAGTTGGAGACGGTACGAGCAGTACTTC CASSISWRRYEQYF . TRBJ2-7 TRBV19 once
TGTGCCAGCAGTTTACAGGTTGACAGAATCTATGGCTACACCTTC CASSLQVDRIYGYTF . TRBJ1-2 TRBV27 .
TGCGCCAGCAGCTTGGCCCCGACAGAGCCCCAGCATTTT CASSLAPTEPQHF . TRBJ1-5 TRBV5-1 .
TGTGCCAGCAGTTCCTTGGGGGGACAGGATAGCCATGGCTACACCTTC CASSSLGGQDSHGYTF TRBD1 TRBJ1-2 TRBV27 .
TGCGCCAGCAGCCCGGCCGCCGCTAACTATGGCTACACCTTC CASSPAAANYGYTF . TRBJ1-2 TRBV4-3 .
TGCGCCAGCAGTGACCCGGGACTGAACTACGAGCAGTACTTC CASSDPGLNYEQYF . TRBJ2-7 TRBV10-2 .
TGTGCCACCAGCAGAGACAGATCTAACTATGGCTACACCTTC CATSRDRSNYGYTF . TRBJ1-2 TRBV15 .
TGTGCCAGCAGCCTCTTGGGATGGCAGATCAATGAGCAGTTCTTC CASSLLGWQINEQFF . TRBJ2-1 TRBV2 .
TGTGCCAGCAGTTTAACGAGCCGCCGCACTGGCTACACCTTC CASSLTSRRTGYTF . TRBJ1-2 TRBV28 .
TGTGCCAGCAGTTACGGAGACACTGAAGCTTTCTTT CASSYGDTEAFF . TRBJ1-1 TRBV6-5 .